The 31 T cell receptor beta chains below were found in one sample sequenced in a study of blood T cells in healthy people across ages. A J-beta primer mix and a sample-barcoded 5' primer were used in a second PCR of roughly 7 to 12 cycles. TCRdb processed the 5' RACE reads anew with MiXCR; each CDR3 protein has one entry. The table shows 2 million or so distinct CDR3 sequences, with less than 50% occurring only once. The specimen was blood. All receptors come from a woman in her forties in good health.

The genes are TRBV15 and TRBJ1-2, with no clear D. Trimming left V 0 bases short and J 7 bases short, with 6 bases between. Germline V gene data show CDR1 as LNHNV and CDR2 as YYDKDF (reference sequence). The CDR3 is made up of 12 amino acids. The CDR3 DNA sequence: TGTGCCACCAGCAGAGAGACATGTGGCTACACCTTC. It is translated as CATSRETCGYTF.

This clonotype was seen more than once but under ten times. The chain couples TRBV25-1 to TRBJ2-3, with TRBD2 identical over 9 bases. The V and J ends lost 4 bases and 4 bases, in that order; junction bases with no gene match: 9. Looked up from germline, CDR1 is MGHDK and CDR2 is SYGVNS. The CDR3 covers 16 residues. In DNA, the CDR3 is TGTGCCAGCAGTGCCCGATGGGCGGGGGGGCCAGATACGCAGTATTTT. It specifies CASSARWAGGPDTQYF.

The sample holds a few counts of this clonotype. The V gene is TRBV24-1, the J gene TRBJ2-5, with 13 positions matching TRBD2. The length of the CDR3 is 16 residues. Germline V gene data show CDR1 as KGHDR and CDR2 as SFDVKD. Germline trimming cut 4 bases from V and 2 bases from J; bases unmatched to any gene: 3. In nucleotides, the CDR3 is TGTGCCACCAGTGACGGACTAGCGGGGGTACAAGAGACCCAGTACTTC. Translation: CATSDGLAGVQETQYF.

The chain combines TRBV7-2 with TRBJ2-5; 9 nucleotides agree with TRBD2. The CDR3 spans 16 residues. CDR1 and CDR2 from the germline V gene are SGHTA and FQGNSA. V gave up 5 bases and J gave up 2 bases; unmatched junction bases: 9. DNA of the CDR3: TGTGCCAGCAGCAATGGGACTAGCTCACGTCAAGAGACCCAGTACTTC. It translates to CASSNGTSSRQETQYF.

V gene TRBV6-2 or TRBV6-3 combines with J gene TRBJ1-2; TRBD1 might be the D (5 bases). V was clipped by 5 bases and J by 1 base, with 8 bases between them. The CDR3 loop spans 13 amino acids. Germline loops: CDR1 MNHEY, CDR2 SVGEGT. This CDR3 reads CASSRQLNYGYTF. The CDR3 DNA is TGTGCCAGCAGTCGACAGCTTAACTATGGCTACACCTTC.

The rearrangement joins TRBV20-1 to TRBJ2-3, with 7 nucleotides matching TRBD2. The CDR3 is 14 residues long. CDR1 is DFQATT, CDR2 SNEGSKA, per germline (reference sequence). With 4 bases clipped from V and 9 bases from J, the junction kept 13 bases outside the gene matches. The CDR3 DNA is TGCAGTGCTACCTATTCGGGGGGACCAGCAACGCAGTATTTT. Protein product: CSATYSGGPATQYF.

This chain links TRBV4-1 with TRBJ2-5; 7 bases agree with TRBD2. With V trimmed by 3 bases and J by 2 bases, 9 bases remained unmatched. This CDR3 is built from 16 residues. In germline, CDR1 is MGHRA, CDR2 YSYEKL. CDR3 DNA: TGCGCCAGCAGCCATAGCCCGGGACTAACACAAGAGACCCAGTACTTC. Amino acid sequence: CASSHSPGLTQETQYF.

The genes are TRBV12-3 or TRBV12-4 and TRBJ1-2; 10 bases align to TRBD1. The length of the CDR3 is 15 residues. The J segment lost 7 bases and the V segment lost 5 bases, leaving 10 bases of the junction unmatched. CDR3 DNA sequence: TGTGCCAGCAGTCTGACAGGGGGCAGCAGCGGTGGCTACACCTTC. This gives the protein CASSLTGGSSGGYTF.

This clonotype was observed many times. The gene calls are TRBV12-3 or TRBV12-4 and TRBJ2-5; 7 positions agree with TRBD1. J was trimmed by 4 bases and V by 3 bases; bases with no gene match: 5. There are 14 residues in the CDR3. The CDR3 nucleotides are TGTGCCAGCAGTTTTCGGACAGGAGGAGAGACCCAGTACTTC. Translation gives CASSFRTGGETQYF.

The gene calls are TRBV5-5 and TRBJ2-5; TRBD2 agrees at 8 bases. The trim removed 8 bases at V and 1 base at J, leaving 13 bases unmatched. This CDR3 comprises 16 residues. CDR1 SGHKS and CDR2 YYEKEE come from the germline V gene (reference sequence). The CDR3, as DNA: TGTGCCAGTACTCCTTCCCGGGGGGGTCTCCAAGAGACCCAGTACTTC. This codes for CASTPSRGGLQETQYF.

Details on this clonotype: One end of the junction fails to match germline, which may point to a read error. The chain has TRBV9 and TRBJ2-6; weak D call: TRBD1 (6 bases). Per the germline V gene, CDR1 is SGDLS and CDR2 is YYNGEE. This CDR3 has 14 amino acids. This CDR3 reads CASKGRSGVNVLTF. Written as DNA, the CDR3 is TGTGCCAGCAAGGGACGCTCAGGGGTCAACGTCCTGACTTTC. The full variable domain, rest sourced from reference TRBV9 and TRBJ2-6, is DSGVTQTPKHLITATGQRVTLRCSPRSGDLSVYWYQQSLDQGLQFLIQYYNGEERAKGNILERFSAQQFPDLHSELNLSSLELGDSALYFCASKGRSGVNVLTFGAGSRLTVL.

This clonotype was observed a handful of times. In DNA form, the CDR3 reads TGTGCCAGCAGCTTAGATTTAGCGGGGGGGCCATTTCCAGGAAACATTCAGTACTTC. It is translated as CASSLDLAGGPFPGNIQYF. The V gene is TRBV7-2, the J gene TRBJ2-4, with 11 positions matching TRBD2. V trimming: 1 base; J trimming: 6 bases; junction bases outside the gene matches: 14. Per germline, CDR1 SGHTA and CDR2 FQGNSA. This CDR3 contains 19 residues.

This clonotype has a handful of counts. The V and J genes are TRBV20-1 and TRBJ2-7; no definite D call. The CDR3 sequence is 12 residues long. CDR1 is DFQATT and CDR2 is SNEGSKA in the germline V gene (reference sequence). The germline V and J ends were trimmed by 5 bases and 7 bases, with 15 bases remaining between them. The CDR3, as DNA: TGCAGTGCTCCCTCCCCCCGTCGGGAGCAGTACTTC. It codes for CSAPSPRREQYF.

The chain uses TRBV20-1 and TRBJ2-1; 8 bases fit TRBD2. Germline assignment: CDR1 DFQATT and CDR2 SNEGSKA (reference sequence). V lost 2 bases to trimming and J lost 1 base; unmatched junction nucleotides: 7. The CDR3 has 16 amino acids. The CDR3 spells CSARYAGGASYNEQFF. In DNA, the CDR3 is TGCAGTGCTAGATACGCGGGGGGCGCGTCCTACAATGAGCAGTTCTTC.

J is TRBJ1-4 and V is TRBV5-1; D is unresolved. The CDR3 has 14 residues. The germline V gene has CDR1 SGHRS and CDR2 YFSETQ. Trimming pared 4 bases from V and 7 bases from J, leaving 14 bases between. CDR3 region: CASSPRGEGEKLFF. DNA for the CDR3: TGCGCCAGCAGCCCCCGTGGGGAGGGTGAAAAACTGTTTTTT.

V and J are TRBV7-9 and TRBJ2-7; TRBD2 matches at 16 bases. Germline CDR1 reads SEHNR; CDR2 reads FQNEAQ (reference sequence). V shed 5 bases and J 7 bases; nucleotides not matched to a gene: 11. The CDR3 totals 17 residues. For the CDR3, the DNA is TGTGCCAGCAGCATCTATGGGACTAGCGGGGGGGCAGGAGAGCAGTACTTC. It encodes CASSIYGTSGGAGEQYF.

The chain links TRBV2 to TRBJ2-3; TRBD2 is a possible D gene (5 bases). V was trimmed by 3 bases and J by 11 bases, leaving 12 bases between them. The CDR3 consists of 12 residues. The germline V gene has CDR1 SNHLY and CDR2 FYNNEI. The CDR3 loop is CASSDGGGGQYF. The CDR3 region has the DNA TGTGCCAGCAGTGATGGAGGCGGAGGGCAGTATTTT.

The J gene is TRBJ2-7, the V gene TRBV10-2; no clear D. Germline-derived CDR1 and CDR2 are WSHSY and SAAADI. V lost 3 bases and J 1 base, leaving 13 bases between the germline ends. The CDR3 has 15 amino acids. CDR3 nucleotide sequence: TGCGCCAGCAGTGATGCGGAGTGTCCTTCCTACGAGCAGTACTTC. This gives the protein CASSDAECPSYEQYF.

The chain joins TRBV27 to TRBJ2-5; the match to TRBD2 covers 8 bases. TRBJ2-7 explains the end of the DNA better; the J call may be wrong. Germline V gene lookup returns CDR1 MNHEY and CDR2 SMNVEV (reference sequence). The CDR3 has 15 amino acids. CDR3 coding DNA: TGTGCCAGCAGTCCCAACTCGGGACTAGTCTACGAGCAGTACTTC. Translation: CASSPNSGLVYEQYF.

The rearrangement links TRBV5-1 to TRBJ2-5, with D tentatively TRBD1 (5 bases). The CDR3 sequence is 14 residues long. Trimming removed 0 bases at V and 3 bases at J, with 9 bases between. CDR1 SGHRS and CDR2 YFSETQ come from the germline V gene. Here the CDR3 reads CASSLGTTEETQYF. The CDR3 bases are TGCGCCAGCAGCTTGGGGACAACCGAAGAGACCCAGTACTTC.

The rearrangement links TRBV24-1 to TRBJ1-4; D ambiguous. Trimming took 2 bases from V and 8 from J, leaving 8 bases between them. The CDR3 has 13 amino acids. Germline values: CDR1 KGHDR, CDR2 SFDVKD. The CDR3 reads CATSDSEEEKLFF. The CDR3, as DNA: TGTGCCACCAGTGATTCGGAGGAGGAAAAACTGTTTTTT.

The CDR3 spells CASTRGGLRTDTQYF. The DNA for the CDR3 is TGTGCCAGCACCCGAGGGGGCCTAAGAACAGATACGCAGTATTTT. This chain joins TRBV9 and TRBJ2-3, with 7 bases matching TRBD1. Germline lookup yields CDR1 SGDLS and CDR2 YYNGEE. The CDR3 covers 15 residues. V gave up 6 bases and J gave up 3 bases; unmatched junction bases: 10.

The rearrangement joins TRBV2 to TRBJ2-1; 11 nucleotides line up with TRBD2. The J call is doubtful: the DNA matches TRBJ2-7 better. From germline, CDR1 is SNHLY and CDR2 FYNNEI. CDR3 length: 17 amino acids. CDR3 in DNA: TGTGCCAGCCCTGGGGCTAGCGGGGGGTTGTCCTACAATGAGCAGTACTTC. Amino acids: CASPGASGGLSYNEQYF.

Regarding this clonotype: The junction departs from germline at one end; a sequencing error may be responsible. The chain is built from TRBV9 and TRBJ2-3; TRBD2 is a possible D gene (7 bases). The CDR3 is 16 amino acids. CDR1 and CDR2 from the germline V gene are SGDLS and YYNGEE. CDR3 coding DNA: TGTGCCAGCAGCCAGTTAGCATCGGGGGGCACGGATACGCAGTATTTT. Protein product: CASSQLASGGTDTQYF. Combining the CDR3 with reference TRBV9 and TRBJ2-3 gives the whole variable domain DSGVTQTPKHLITATGQRVTLRCSPRSGDLSVYWYQQSLDQGLQFLIQYYNGEERAKGNILERFSAQQFPDLHSELNLSSLELGDSALYFCASSQLASGGTDTQYFGPGTRLTVL.

V and J are TRBV12-3 or TRBV12-4 and TRBJ2-1; D uncertain. CDR3 length: 11 amino acids. V shed 6 bases and J shed 9 bases, with 9 bases lying between them. The CDR3 region has the DNA TGTGCCAGCAGCTCTACAATTGAGCAGTTCTTC. Translated, it gives CASSSTIEQFF.

The chain is built from TRBV11-2 and TRBJ2-1; D not resolved. CDR1 and CDR2 (germline): SGHAT, FQNNGV. The CDR3 extends over 12 amino acids. V lost 1 base to trimming and J lost 10 bases, with 8 bases between them. CDR3 DNA: TGTGCCAGCAGCTTAGCCATCCACGAGCAGTTCTTC. It encodes CASSLAIHEQFF. Filled out from reference TRBV11-2 and TRBJ2-1, the complete variable domain reads EAGVAQSPRYKIIEKRQSVAFWCNPISGHATLYWYQQILGQGPKLLIQFQNNGVVDDSQLPKDRFSAERLKGVDSTLKIQPAKLEDSAVYLCASSLAIHEQFFGPGTRLTVL.

The chain has TRBV7-6 and TRBJ2-5, with D possibly being TRBD1 or TRBD2 (5 bases each). This CDR3 spans 11 amino acids. Germline lookup yields CDR1 SGHVS and CDR2 FNYEAQ. Trimming removed 11 bases from V and 1 base from J, with 8 bases in between. The CDR3: CAGGVQETQYF. CDR3 nucleotide sequence: TGTGCCGGGGGAGTCCAAGAGACCCAGTACTTC.

V usage is TRBV2 and J usage is TRBJ1-2; maybe TRBD1 (5 bases). V shed 8 bases and J shed 7 bases, with 17 bases lying between them. Germline V gene lookup returns CDR1 SNHLY and CDR2 FYNNEI. This CDR3 contains 13 residues. This CDR3 is CASPQGGELGYTF. The DNA for the CDR3 is TGTGCCAGCCCACAAGGAGGGGAACTTGGCTACACCTTC.

The J gene is TRBJ2-7, the V gene TRBV5-1; D gene unclear. The germline V gene has CDR1 SGHRS and CDR2 YFSETQ. There are 15 residues in the CDR3. With 0 bases removed from V and 2 bases from J, the gap between germline ends came to 12 bases. CDR3 residues: CASSLAGSGTYEQYF. In nucleotides, the CDR3 is TGCGCCAGCAGCTTGGCTGGTAGTGGGACCTACGAGCAGTACTTC.

This clonotype was observed a handful of times. The chain carries TRBV6-5 and TRBJ2-5; possibly TRBD1 for D (5 bases). V lost 0 bases and J lost 5, with 10 bases in between. The CDR3 runs to 14 residues. Germline lookup yields CDR1 MNHEY and CDR2 SVGAGI. CDR3 protein: CASSYSGQAETQYF. Written as DNA, the CDR3 is TGTGCCAGCAGTTACTCGGGGCAGGCGGAGACCCAGTACTTC.

The V call is TRBV3-1, the J call TRBJ2-1, with 11 bases that match TRBD1. This CDR3 comprises 15 residues. With 0 bases clipped from V and 11 bases from J, the junction kept 6 bases outside the gene matches. The V gene's germline CDR1 is LGHDT and CDR2 YNNKEL (reference sequence). The CDR3 DNA is TGTGCCAGCAGCCAAGAGGACAGGGGGCTTAGTAAGCAGTTCTTC. It is translated as CASSQEDRGLSKQFF.